This record covers a single T cell receptor (beta chain). This clone was observed a few times. Its cognate antigen has yet to be identified. One base away there is no much larger clone; base qualities are not given. In total, roughly 670 healthy bone marrow donors made up the cohort. Cohort members were all nominally healthy when sampled, although unrecorded immune exposures were likely present. The donor was CMV seronegative and was included in the group of about 400 seronegative cohort members. Each donor provided a peripheral blood sample, and peripheral blood mononuclear cells were used for TCR beta sequencing. Genomic DNA extraction from the blood cell samples was performed with the Qiagen DNeasy Blood Extraction Kit. Library construction relied on the immunoSEQ multiplex PCR assay. A mixture of 60 forward primers for TCR Vbeta segments and 13 reverse primers for TCR Jbeta segments was used in the multiplex PCR. The CDR3 region of rearranged TCR beta genes was amplified from genomic DNA with a multiplex PCR assay. On the Illumina HiSeq System, the amplified TCR beta libraries were sequenced as 87-base-pair reads. The original methods were these. Across the roughly 670 repertoires, a later analysis counted 78 million or so unique TCR beta chains, 8.5 million to 12 million of which were shared by at least two donors. A nearest-neighbor algorithm error-corrected the raw reads and collapsed the reads into unique sequences, merging closely related sequences to remove PCR and sequencing errors. CDR3 sequences were aligned to IMGT reference sequences to assign V, D and J gene segments. For a sequence to be retained, a match of at least six nucleotides was required to both a V gene segment and a J gene segment. Rearrangements were called productive when the CDR3 lacked stop codons and stayed in frame with V and J; all others were non-productive. Following IMGT convention, CDR3 was defined as the stretch from the second conserved V-encoded cysteine up to the conserved J-encoded phenylalanine. Sequences without an unambiguous match to a single V gene segment were excluded from the earlier analysis of several hundred of the donors. In an earlier analysis of a few hundred of the donors, V segments were called functional above 56.7% productive rearrangements and were called segregating when the between-donor standard deviation exceeded 5%. A statistical classification framework was built to diagnose cytomegalovirus status from the catalog of TCR beta chain sequences. V and J gene assignment, in a later analysis, came from comparing TCR nucleotide sequences with IMGT/GENE-DB human TR gene sequences. The TCRdist pipeline was used in a later analysis to assign CDR3 sequences and most-parsimonious VDJ recombination scenarios. In a later analysis, each TCR beta chain was defined by its CDR3 amino acid sequence together with its V-gene family, and reads lacking a unique V-gene family were excluded. In a later analysis, a few hundred highly shared, low-generation-probability nucleotide sequences were removed to address suspected cross-contamination and a sequencing artifact. In a later analysis, a clonal expansion index for each public chain was calculated from normalized within-repertoire ranks of inferred template counts. In a later analysis, generation probabilities were computed using a VDJ recombination model fitted to out-of-frame rearrangements, and the results were checked against IGoR. Hypergeometric tests were used in a later analysis to score TCR-TCR, TCR-HLA and TCR-CMV co-occurrence, with a repertoire-size bias correction applied to the TCR pairs. To estimate false discovery rates, a later analysis permuted the HLA or CMV assignments 20 times. A later analysis grouped co-occurring TCRs with DBSCAN, adding TCRdist sequence similarity when clustering within HLA-allele-positive subsets. For co-occurrence clustering, repertoires with fewer than 30,000 or more than 120,000 public chains were excluded, along with 5 or 6 repertoires with anomalous nucleotide sharing. As stored in TCRdb, this immuneACCESS dataset retains in-frame rearrangements with V and J assigned. A fraction of the clones does not appear; measured against another copy, unresolved V genes explain less than half of the discrepancy, and the remainder lacks a known reason. V, J and clone size reflect that table, while D and trimming were determined from the DNA. For this sample the table gives fewer than 45,000 clones, of which around three quarters were detected only once. The ten largest clones take up 6% of the sample.

These data come from a study of cytomegalovirus exposure and HLA in healthy donors (dated by TCRdb to 2016 to 2017). Study-level background: An earlier analysis of several hundred of the donors reported around 280 Gb of sequence data and 95 million to 140 million unique TCR beta sequences obtained from 180 million or so T cells. Around 300 gigabases of sequencing data and tens of millions of unique TCR sequences were included in an early release covering roughly 600 HLA-typed donors. The genetic ancestry cluster associated with self-reported Caucasian donors included 65% to 90% of the roughly 410 genotyped donors. The aim of the study was to test whether cataloging public T cell receptors could identify signatures of past pathogen exposure. Using immunosequencing, the study profiled T cell repertoires from 640 or so subjects and related those repertoires to cytomegalovirus serostatus. Besides the first cohort of approximately 710 subjects, a separate validation cohort made up of over 95 different subjects was used. To predict cytomegalovirus infection status, the study brought together high-throughput TCR immunosequencing, statistical association of individual TCRs with disease status, and machine learning. A later analysis re-analyzed previously published TCR beta repertoires from roughly 630 donors and added high-resolution HLA genotyping to study TCR occurrence patterns. In the later analysis, no new phenotypic data were used to find candidate immune exposures; instead, reliance was placed on TCR beta sequences and their occurrence across donors. An earlier analysis of fewer than 750 of the donors used high-throughput TCR beta sequencing to judge whether each TCR beta V gene segment behaved as functional or pseudogenic. Alongside the repertoire data, information on donor age, sex, ethnicity and CMV serostatus was compiled. A later genetic analysis took genome-wide SNP genotypes for about three fifths of the roughly 670 donors and used that subset as a discovery cohort. All discovery cohort repertoires had been generated using a single sequencing platform. Class I and class II HLA loci were covered by the typing at four-digit resolution. The number of typed donors differed by locus: about 620-640 for A, B, C, DRB1 and DQB1; 500 to 550 for DQA1; 600 to 610 for DPA1; and around 470 for DPB1. Several DR-DQ haplotypes were handled as single units for association and clustering because linkage in the cohort was strong. Across approximately 420 genotyped donors of the cohort, an average of approximately 220,000 unique TCR beta nucleotide sequences per donor were sequenced, and 15% to 20% of those sequences were non-productive.

The study at large found these results: Strong co-occurrence of HLA alleles, especially DR and DQ, made assigning TCR associations to individual alleles difficult. Sequencing depth was assumed to be roughly uniform across donors in the presence/absence analyses, though that assumption may not hold. Because some donors lacked HLA typing at each locus, the association tests relied only on the typed subset. The study listed 150 to 200 TCR beta chains as associated with cytomegalovirus. Cytomegalovirus status was reported to be diagnosed by the classifier with high specificity and sensitivity in both the original and validation cohorts. In this cohort, only TCR beta chains were sequenced, and detectable features were limited by the absence of alpha or paired-chain data. According to a later analysis, TCR association rates differed among HLA loci, with DRB1 alleles showing the most associated TCRs and HLA-C alleles showing the fewest. In a later genetic analysis, a missense DCLRE1C variant was associated with V-gene and J-gene trimming of TCR beta chains, and the association was replicated in an independent cohort. It was suggested by the authors that the approach could potentially be generalized to other disease states and immunological phenotypes. The earlier analysis of around 600 of the donors excluded approximately 15 rarely observed V segments, including chromosome 9 orphons, because counts were too low. Most TCR sequences were observed very rarely across donors, whereas some public TCRs were present in many individuals. A further reported finding was that TCR beta sequences accurately predicted the HLA-A and HLA-B alleles for most subjects in the first cohort. A cluster of highly shared sequence variants was judged likely to be a technical artifact of the sequencing pipeline. In an earlier analysis of around 600 of the donors, most TCR beta V segments were observed in productive rearrangements about 87% or about 30% of the time, broadly matching IMGT annotations. A few of the identified cytomegalovirus-associated TCR beta chains were confirmed in vitro to be specific for cytomegalovirus antigens. Several of the top co-occurrence clusters appeared to be linked to parvovirus B19, influenza, CMV and Epstein-Barr virus, according to a later analysis. Linkage disequilibrium might explain the correlated functional status among segregating V segments, but an unknown experimental factor could not be ruled out. The 87-base-pair reads could not distinguish some IMGT-functional V segments, including TRBV6-2 and TRBV6-3, so those segments were excluded. Compared with equally common non-associated chains, HLA-associated TCR beta chains in a later analysis were more clonally expanded and had lower generation probabilities. A later genetic analysis reported fewer N-insertions in productive TCRs among donors in an Asian-associated ancestry cluster than the roughly 620-donor mean. In a later analysis, 16,951 TCR beta sequences were associated with specific HLA alleles at a false discovery rate of 0.05. CMV serostatus was the only immune exposure information available for the cohort. Most CMV-associated TCR beta chains appeared to be HLA-restricted in a later analysis, and the HLA associations seemed to be driven largely by CMV exposure.

In the germline V gene, CDR1 corresponds to SGHAT and CDR2 to FQNNGV. V and J lose 3 bases and 1 base, and a span of 19 bases separates them. Inclusive of the bounding cysteine and phenylalanine, the CDR3 is 18 residues long. The sequence is cut down to CDR3 DNA, 54 bases in frame from base 1. The sequence was collected from a male donor in good health and CMV-seronegative. This chain is built from TRBV11-2 and TRBJ2-1; perhaps TRBD2 is the D gene, with 5 bases matching. The sample comprised PBMCs. CDR3 sequence: CASSLAVASRRSYNEQFF. The DNA sequence is TGTGCCAGCAGCTTGGCAGTAGCGTCCCGGCGGTCCTACAATGAGCAGTTCTTC.